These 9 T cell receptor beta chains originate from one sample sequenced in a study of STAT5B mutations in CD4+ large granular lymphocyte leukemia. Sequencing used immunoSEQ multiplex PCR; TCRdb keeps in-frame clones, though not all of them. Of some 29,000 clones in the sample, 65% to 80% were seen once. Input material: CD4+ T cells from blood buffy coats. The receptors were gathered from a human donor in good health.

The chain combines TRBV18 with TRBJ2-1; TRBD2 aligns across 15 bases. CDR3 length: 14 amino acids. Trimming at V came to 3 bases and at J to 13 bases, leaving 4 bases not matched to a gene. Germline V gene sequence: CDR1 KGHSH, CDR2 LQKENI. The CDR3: CASSPGLAGGSQFF. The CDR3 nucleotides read TGTGCCAGCTCACCCGGACTAGCGGGAGGGTCCCAGTTCTTC.

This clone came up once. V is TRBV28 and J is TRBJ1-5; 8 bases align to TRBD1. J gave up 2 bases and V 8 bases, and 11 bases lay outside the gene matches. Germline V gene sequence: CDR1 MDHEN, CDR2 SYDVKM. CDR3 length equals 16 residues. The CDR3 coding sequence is TGTGCCAGCTCCGGACAGGGATTCGGAGGCAATCAGCCCCAGCATTTT. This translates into CASSGQGFGGNQPQHF. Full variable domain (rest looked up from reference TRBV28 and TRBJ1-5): DVKVTQSSRYLVKRTGEKVFLECVQDMDHENMFWYRQDPGLGLRLIYFSYDVKMKEKGDIPEGYSVSREKKERFSLILESASTNQTSMYLCASSGQGFGGNQPQHFGDGTRLSIL.

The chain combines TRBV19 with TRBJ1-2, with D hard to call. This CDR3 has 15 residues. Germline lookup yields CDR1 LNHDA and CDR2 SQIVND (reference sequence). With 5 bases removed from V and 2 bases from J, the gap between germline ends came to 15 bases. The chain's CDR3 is CASSAGLLLNYGYTF. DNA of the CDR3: TGTGCCAGTAGTGCCGGACTGCTCCTAAACTATGGCTACACCTTC.

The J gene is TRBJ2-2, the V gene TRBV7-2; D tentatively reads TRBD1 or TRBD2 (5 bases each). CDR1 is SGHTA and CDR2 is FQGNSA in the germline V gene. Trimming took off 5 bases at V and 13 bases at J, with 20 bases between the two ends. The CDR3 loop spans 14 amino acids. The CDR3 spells CASSPRGGRGGLFF. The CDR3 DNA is TGTGCCAGCAGCCCCCGGGGCGGCCGCGGAGGGCTGTTTTTT.

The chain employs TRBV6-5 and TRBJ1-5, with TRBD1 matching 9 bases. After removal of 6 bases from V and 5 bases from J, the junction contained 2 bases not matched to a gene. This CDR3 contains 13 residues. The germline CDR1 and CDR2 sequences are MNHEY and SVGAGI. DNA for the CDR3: TGTGCCAGCAGCCGGGACAGGGATCAGCCCCAGCATTTT. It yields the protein CASSRDRDQPQHF.

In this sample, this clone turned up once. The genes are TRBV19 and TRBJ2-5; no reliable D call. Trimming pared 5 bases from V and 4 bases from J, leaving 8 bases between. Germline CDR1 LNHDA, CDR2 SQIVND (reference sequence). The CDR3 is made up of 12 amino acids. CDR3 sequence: CASSPRAETQYF. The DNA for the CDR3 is TGTGCCAGTAGTCCCCGGGCAGAGACCCAGTACTTC.

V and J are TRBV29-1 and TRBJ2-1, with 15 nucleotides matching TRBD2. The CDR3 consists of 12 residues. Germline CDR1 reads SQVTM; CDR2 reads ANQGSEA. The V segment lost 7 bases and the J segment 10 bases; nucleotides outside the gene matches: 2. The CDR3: CSGGLAGGEQFF. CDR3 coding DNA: TGCAGCGGGGGACTAGCGGGAGGAGAGCAGTTCTTC.

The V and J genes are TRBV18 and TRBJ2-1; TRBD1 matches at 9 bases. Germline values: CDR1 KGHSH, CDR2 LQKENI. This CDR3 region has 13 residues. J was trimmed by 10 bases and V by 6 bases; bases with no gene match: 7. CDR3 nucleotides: TGTGCCAGCTCGACGGGACAGGGCGTAGAGCAGTTCTTC. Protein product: CASSTGQGVEQFF. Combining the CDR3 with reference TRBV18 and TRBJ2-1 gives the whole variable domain NAGVMQNPRHLVRRRGQEARLRCSPMKGHSHVYWYRQLPEEGLKFMVYLQKENIIDESGMPKERFSAEFPKEGPSILRIQQVVRGDSAAYFCASSTGQGVEQFFGPGTRLTVL.

CDR3 region: CASTDSYNEQFF. CDR3 bases: TGTGCCAGCACGGACAGTTACAATGAGCAGTTCTTC. This chain joins TRBV6-6 and TRBJ2-1; D is possibly TRBD1 (6 bases). Germline CDR1 and CDR2: MNHNY and SVGAGI (reference sequence). The V and J ends lost 7 bases and 4 bases respectively, with 8 bases between them. The CDR3 runs to 12 residues.